The rows below give T cell receptor beta chains drawn from one sample of a study of blood T cell repertoires in COVID-19. Assay: immunoSEQ multiplex PCR; the TCRdb copy retains only in-frame clones and omits some. The repertoire includes approximately 130,000 clones, more than 75% of them detected once, and about 1.5% sits in the top ten. Material: peripheral blood. The receptors shown here come from a human donor in a cohort sampled during active COVID-19. The CDR3 runs from the conserved cysteine through the conserved F or W. D genes are given only for firm matches. Not every row has a clone size; where given, it reads once, few, many or a size class.

-	TRBV10-2	-	TRBJ1-1	TGCGCCAGCAGTGAGTTTACAGGGCGAGGTGACACTGAAGCTTTCTTT	CASSEFTGRGDTEAFF
-	TRBV29-1	-	TRBJ1-2	TGCAGCGTCTTTAACAGGGCCAACTATGGCTACACCTTC	CSVFNRANYGYTF
TRBD2	TRBV5-4	-	TRBJ2-3	TGTGCCAGCAGCCCTTATAGCGGGAGGGCTTACACAGATACGCAGTATTTT	CASSPYSGRAYTDTQYF
TRBD2	TRBV5-1	-	TRBJ2-1	TGCGCCAGCAGCTTGATGGTTAGCGGGGCCTACAATGAGCAGTTCTTC	CASSLMVSGAYNEQFF
TRBD2	TRBV27	-	TRBJ2-7	TGTGCCAGCAGTTCATCCGGGACTAGTCCCTACGAGCAGTACTTC	CASSSSGTSPYEQYF
TRBD2	TRBV5-1	-	TRBJ2-7	TGCGCCAGCAGCCCGACTAGCGGGGGGGAATACGAGCAGTACTTC	CASSPTSGGEYEQYF
TRBD1	TRBV28	-	TRBJ1-1	TGTGCCAGCAGTCTTACAGGGGGCGCGGACACTGAAGCTTTCTTT	CASSLTGGADTEAFF
-	TRBV5-6	-	TRBJ1-1	TGTGCCAGCAGTTGGTCACAGAACACTGAAGCTTTCTTT	CASSWSQNTEAFF
-	TRBV28	-	TRBJ2-3	TGTGCCAGCAGTCCCCCGGGTGGCCAAACAGATACGCAGTATTTT	CASSPPGGQTDTQYF
TRBD1	TRBV10-1	few	TRBJ1-6	TGCGCCAGCAGTCAAGGGACAGACAATTCACCCCTCCACTTT	CASSQGTDNSPLHF
TRBD2	TRBV19	-	TRBJ2-3	TGTGCCACCCAACGGACTAGCGGGAGAACAGATACGCAGTATTTT	CATQRTSGRTDTQYF
TRBD2	TRBV7-7	few	TRBJ2-1	TGTGCTAGCAGCGAAACCGGGACTAGCTCCCCGTCGGGGCAGTTCTTC	CASSETGTSSPSGQFF
TRBD2	TRBV4-2	-	TRBJ2-5	TGTGCCAGCAGCCAATGGACTAGCGGCATATTGGAGACCCAGTACTTC	CASSQWTSGILETQYF
-	TRBV5-1	few	TRBJ2-2	TGCGCCAGCAGCTTGGAACTCGGTAGCACCGGGGAGCTGTTTTTT	CASSLELGSTGELFF
-	TRBV6-5	-	TRBJ1-1	TGTGCCAGCAGTCCCGGACAGAGGAACACTGAAGCTTTCTTT	CASSPGQRNTEAFF
-	TRBV10-3	-	TRBJ1-6	TGTGCCACCGCGGGCTCCTATAATTCACCCCTCCACTTT	CATAGSYNSPLHF
TRBD2	TRBV3-1/TRBV3-2	once	TRBJ2-7	TGTGCCAGCAGCCCCCGGTTCGCCGGGACTAGTTCCTACGAGCAGTACTTC	CASSPRFAGTSSYEQYF
-	TRBV6-5	-	TRBJ2-2	TGTGCCAGCAGGGATGTAGGACTTGAGAGCGGGGAGCTGTTTTTT	CASRDVGLESGELFF
TRBD1	TRBV5-6	-	TRBJ1-5	TGTGCCAGCAGCTCGGGACAGGATCGGCCCCAGCATTTT	CASSSGQDRPQHF
TRBD2	TRBV28	-	TRBJ2-7	TGTGCCAGCAGTCTAGGAGGGACTAGCAGCCACGAGCAGTACTTC	CASSLGGTSSHEQYF
TRBD1	TRBV27	-	TRBJ2-6	TGTGCCAGCAGTCCGGGACAGGGCCTGTCTGGGGCCAACGTCCTGACTTTC	CASSPGQGLSGANVLTF
-	TRBV5-6	-	TRBJ2-7	TGTGCCAGCAGCGTCCCCTTCCAGGGTGGTTACGAGCAGTACTTC	CASSVPFQGGYEQYF
-	TRBV6-1	-	TRBJ2-5	TGTGCCAGCAGTGAGGGGATTACTAGCACGGAGACCCAGTACTTC	CASSEGITSTETQYF
-	TRBV5-1	-	TRBJ1-1	TGCGCCAGCAGCACCGCAGGGCAGGATGAAGCTTTCTTT	CASSTAGQDEAFF
TRBD2	TRBV7-6	-	TRBJ2-2	TGTGCCAGCAGCCCTAGGGGCCTACTAGCGGGAGGGACCGGGGAGCTGTTTTTT	CASSPRGLLAGGTGELFF
-	TRBV24-1	-	TRBJ2-3	TGTGCCACCAGTGATACCCAGGGCTTTAGGGACACAGATACGCAGTATTTT	CATSDTQGFRDTDTQYF
-	TRBV4-2	-	TRBJ2-2	TGTGCCAGCAGCCAACTAAACACCGGGGAGCTGTTTTTT	CASSQLNTGELFF
TRBD1	TRBV18	-	TRBJ2-2	TGTGCCAGCTCGCCCTCGGGGACAGGGTCCACCGGGGAGCTGTTTTTT	CASSPSGTGSTGELFF
-	TRBV5-1	-	TRBJ1-4	TGCGCCCGTCAAGGCAGGGGCTACGAAAAACTGTTTTTT	CARQGRGYEKLFF
TRBD2	TRBV2	-	TRBJ2-7	TGTGCCAGCAGCCTCACCTTAGCGGGGGGTTCTTTAGAGCAGTACTTC	CASSLTLAGGSLEQYF